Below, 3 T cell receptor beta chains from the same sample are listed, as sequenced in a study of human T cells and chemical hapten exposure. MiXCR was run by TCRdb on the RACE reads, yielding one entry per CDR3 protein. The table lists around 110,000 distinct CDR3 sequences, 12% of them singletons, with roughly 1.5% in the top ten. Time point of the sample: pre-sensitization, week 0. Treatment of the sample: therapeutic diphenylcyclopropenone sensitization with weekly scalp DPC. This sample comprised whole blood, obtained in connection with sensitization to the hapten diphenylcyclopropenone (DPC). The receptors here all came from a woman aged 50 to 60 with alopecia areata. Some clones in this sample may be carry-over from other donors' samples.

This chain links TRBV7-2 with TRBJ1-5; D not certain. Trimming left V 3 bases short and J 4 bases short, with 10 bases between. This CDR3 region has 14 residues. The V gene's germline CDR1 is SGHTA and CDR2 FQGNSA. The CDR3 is CASSFRTDNQPQHF. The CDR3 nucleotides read TGTGCCAGCAGCTTCCGGACGGATAATCAGCCCCAGCATTTT.

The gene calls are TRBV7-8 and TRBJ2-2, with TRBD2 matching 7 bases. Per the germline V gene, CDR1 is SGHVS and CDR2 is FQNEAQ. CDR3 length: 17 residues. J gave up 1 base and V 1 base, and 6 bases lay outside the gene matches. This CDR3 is CASSLGRTRENTGELFF. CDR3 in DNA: TGTGCCAGCAGCTTAGGAAGGACTAGGGAGAACACCGGGGAGCTGTTTTTT.

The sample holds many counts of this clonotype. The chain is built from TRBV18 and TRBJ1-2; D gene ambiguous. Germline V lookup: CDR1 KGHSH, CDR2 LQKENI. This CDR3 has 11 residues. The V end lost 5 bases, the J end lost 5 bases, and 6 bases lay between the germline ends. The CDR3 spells CASSDRYGYTF. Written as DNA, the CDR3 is TGTGCCAGCTCAGACCGATATGGCTACACCTTC.